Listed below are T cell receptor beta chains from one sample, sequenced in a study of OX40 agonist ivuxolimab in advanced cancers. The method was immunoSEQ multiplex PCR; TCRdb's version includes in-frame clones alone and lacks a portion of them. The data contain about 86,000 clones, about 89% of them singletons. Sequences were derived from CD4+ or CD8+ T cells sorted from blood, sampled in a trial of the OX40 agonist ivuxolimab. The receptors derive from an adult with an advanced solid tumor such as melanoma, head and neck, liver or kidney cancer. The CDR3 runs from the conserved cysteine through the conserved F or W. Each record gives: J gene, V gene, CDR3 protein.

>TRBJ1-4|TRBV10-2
CASRTTGDNEKLFF
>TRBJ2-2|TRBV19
CASTGGQGASGELFF
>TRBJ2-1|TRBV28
CASSYGLAGAGEQFF
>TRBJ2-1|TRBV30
CAWSLARNEQFF
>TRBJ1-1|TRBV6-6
CASTGTGLRDTEAFF
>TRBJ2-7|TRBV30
CAWSVSRAGGEQYF
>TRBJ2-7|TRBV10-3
CAIASPPGDEQYF
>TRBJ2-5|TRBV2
CASSEVTGWQETQYF
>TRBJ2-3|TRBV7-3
CASSLTVLDTQYF
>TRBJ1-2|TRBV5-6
CASSQGQTTGYTF
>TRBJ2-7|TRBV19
CATRDRTFDEQYF
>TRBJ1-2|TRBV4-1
CASSLLGANGYTF
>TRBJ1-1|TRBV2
CASIYGSQGKAFF
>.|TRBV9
CASSVGQGGYEQYF
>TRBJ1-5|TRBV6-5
CASTQTGGGNQPQHF
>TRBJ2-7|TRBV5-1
CASSTNRGPYEQYF
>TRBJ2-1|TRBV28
CASSLGPTLAGDRNEQFF
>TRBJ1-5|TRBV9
CASSVSGQGSQPQHF
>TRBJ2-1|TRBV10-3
CATGTSGIDEQFF
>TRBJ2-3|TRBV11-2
CASSLTGTDTQYF
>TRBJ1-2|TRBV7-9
CASSSPLGTDRNYGYTF
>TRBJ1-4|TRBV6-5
CASSYSFVGTNEKLFF
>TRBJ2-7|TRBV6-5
CASSFGQVGSYEQYF
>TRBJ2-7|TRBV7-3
CASSLRWVPTNYEQYF
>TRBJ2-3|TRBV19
CATSRGGTTDTQYF
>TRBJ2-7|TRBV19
CASRETGTGSYEQYF
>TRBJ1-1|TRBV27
CASNQWDRGLNTEAFF
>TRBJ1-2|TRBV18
CASSLPGQGALQYGYTF